The clone carrying this T cell receptor (beta chain) was observed at least ten times. TCRdb re-derived calls from the RT-PCR reads in MiXCR, one entry per CDR3 protein. The profile shows more than 550,000 distinct CDR3 sequences, 13% to 15% of them singletons. The CDR3 has 12 amino acids. Germline values: CDR1 KGHSH, CDR2 LQKENI. The germline V and J ends were trimmed by 1 base and 4 bases, with 4 bases remaining between them. The chain is built from TRBV18 and TRBJ2-5; D unclear. The sample was memory CD4+ T cells from blood. The receptor was isolated from a female donor in good health, serving as a healthy control. CDR3 DNA: TGTGCCAGCTCACCACAAAGAGAGACCCAGTACTTC. It specifies CASSPQRETQYF.